This note documents a single T cell receptor (beta chain) sequence. This clonotype came up many times. The clone's antigen remains unknown. Per-base quality was not reported, and no clone a single base away is much larger than it. The germline V gene gives CDR1 as SGHVS and CDR2 as FNYEAQ. There are 13 amino acids in the CDR3, from cysteine to phenylalanine inclusive. Of the read, only the CDR3 DNA is kept; its 39 bases are in frame from base 1. Trimming takes 4 bases from V and 6 bases from J, and the germline ends sit 11 bases apart. This was a case-control study nested in a cohort of healthcare workers in London, UK, who had nasopharyngeal swab PCR tests and blood samples taken every week. Healthcare workers were enrolled in the week of the UK lockdown, from 23 to 31 March 2020, and were followed every week for up to roughly 16 weeks. The library came from 5' RACE. TCRdb records NextSeq 500 as the sequencer. In the TCR library protocol, unique molecular identifiers were attached to individual cDNA molecules to correct for PCR bias and sequencing error. TCR alpha and beta chains were both sequenced, and the abundances of alpha and beta sequences in each sample were closely correlated with each other. Per the source publication's procedure: Decombinator V4 was used to perform V gene, J gene and CDR3 annotation of TCR sequences. Expanded TCRs were defined as changing significantly between any two time points under a Poisson model with p below 0.0001. TCR abundances were normalised to the total number of TCRs sequenced in each sample and reported as counts per million. MAIT TCRs were defined by TRAV1-2 paired with TRAJ12, TRAJ20 or TRAJ33, and iNKT TCRs by TRAV10 paired with TRAJ18. VDJdb, accessed 1 November 2021, was searched for CMV, EBV and SARS-CoV-2 annotated TCRs, with TCRs annotated for multiple antigens excluded. The raw public reads went through TCRdb reprocessing: fastp at Q25, MiXCR clone calling, in-frame beta chains kept. Identical CDR3 protein sequences are pooled into one entry, listed with their most common genes and DNA. The V and J calls here are based on TCRdb, not the publication. For this sample the table gives tens of thousands of distinct CDR3 sequences, of which about 11% were detected only once. Approximately 12% of the sample is in the top ten clones.

This entry comes from a study of early T cells in non-severe SARS-CoV-2 infection (dated by TCRdb to the early 2020s). Study-wide context: Because TCR sequencing relied on bulk RNA taken from unsorted whole blood, pairing of alpha and beta chains was not possible. General study outcomes and caveats: VDJdb matching was skewed toward anti-spike CD8 responses and likely underestimated virus-specific expansions by missing private and CD4 specificities.

The specimen comprised whole blood, sampled at baseline. The sequence joins TRBV7-6 to TRBJ2-3, with the D gene too uncertain to name. The receptor's source is an adult who was a healthcare worker with PCR-confirmed SARS-CoV-2 infection or an uninfected control (not recorded which). The CDR3 corresponds to CASSSLPGDTQYF. The DNA reads TGTGCCAGCAGCTCCCTACCTGGGGATACGCAGTATTTT. The full variable domain, with segments outside the CDR3 supplied by the reference TRBV7-6 and TRBJ2-3 proteins, appears as GAGVSQSPRYKVTKRGQDVALRCDPISGHVSLYWYRQALGQGPEFLTYFNYEAQQDKSGLPNDRFSAERPEGSISTLTIQRTEQRDSAMYRCASSSLPGDTQYFGPGTRLTVL.